This T cell receptor beta chain comes out of a study of OX40 agonist ivuxolimab in advanced cancers. Overall study: Prior therapy, whether anti-PD-1, anti-PD-L1 or anti-CTLA-4, was allowed, and 40% had some.

As concerns this clone: Its antigen remains unidentified.

General observations from the study: Clonal expansion by week 6 occurred in CD4+ and CD8+ blood T cells (at 0.1 to 3.0 mg/kg).

Germline V CDR1 and CDR2: MNHEY, SMNVEV (reference sequence). The CDR3 sequence is 13 residues long. V gave up 2 bases and J gave up 3 bases, with 7 bases separating them. This table comes from immunoSEQ multiplex PCR, and its TCRdb copy is limited to in-frame clones, with some not included. The sample lists approximately 23,000 clones; 70% to 90% were seen once. This clonotype originated in an adult with an advanced solid tumor such as melanoma, head and neck, liver or kidney cancer. The rearrangement links TRBV27 to TRBJ2-5; D gene unclear. The sample here was CD4+ or CD8+ T cells sorted from blood, taken in a trial of the OX40 agonist ivuxolimab. In DNA form, the CDR3 reads TGTGCCAGCAGTTTAAGGTCGGAAGAGACCCAGTACTTC. This codes for CASSLRSEETQYF.